The rows below give T cell receptor beta chains drawn from one sample of a study of beta chain features in type 1 diabetes. The data were produced by immunoSEQ multiplex PCR, yet TCRdb's version contains in-frame clones alone and is incomplete. The table has roughly 300,000 clones, over 11% seen once. Sequencing was done on a sample of naive CD4+ T cells from blood. These receptors originate from a man aged 30 to 39 with type 1 diabetes. Both conserved end residues are part of each CDR3. A D gene is named only where the DNA matches it firmly. Size is omitted from some rows. Given values are once, few, many or a class for expanded clones.

j_call d_call v_call clone_size cdr3_aa cdr3_nt
TRBJ2-5 TRBD1 TRBV2 - CASSAQGAETQYF TGTGCCAGCAGCGCACAGGGGGCAGAGACCCAGTACTTC
TRBJ2-7 TRBD1 TRBV6-6 - CASSPATGGGDEQYF TGTGCCAGCAGTCCGGCGACAGGGGGAGGGGACGAGCAGTACTTC
TRBJ2-7 - TRBV2 - CASVDDGYEQYF TGTGCCAGTGTTGATGACGGGTACGAGCAGTACTTC
TRBJ2-4 TRBD2 TRBV28 many CASGREDANIQYF TGTGCCAGCGGGCGGGAGGACGCAAACATTCAGTACTTC
TRBJ2-5 TRBD2 TRBV5-4 few CASSHDVAGGLGTQYF TGTGCCAGCAGCCATGATGTAGCGGGAGGGCTTGGGACCCAGTACTTC
TRBJ1-2 TRBD1 TRBV2 few CASRGDSWYGYTF TGTGCCAGCAGAGGGGACAGTTGGTATGGCTACACCTTC
TRBJ2-7 - TRBV5-4 few CASSSRQSSYEQYF TGTGCCAGCAGCTCCCGACAGAGCTCCTACGAGCAGTACTTC
TRBJ1-5 - TRBV28 - CASSLPGGGNQPQHF TGTGCCAGCAGCCTCCCTGGGGGGGGCAATCAGCCCCAGCATTTT
TRBJ1-2 TRBD1 TRBV11-2 - CASSSLGTGGSNYGYTF TGTGCCAGCAGCTCTCTTGGGACAGGGGGCTCTAACTATGGCTACACCTTC
TRBJ2-5 - TRBV10-3 - CATRTAQETQYF TGTGCCACCCGGACTGCTCAAGAGACCCAGTACTTC
TRBJ2-3 - TRBV14 - CASSLNTDTQYF TGTGCCAGCAGCCTCAACACAGATACGCAGTATTTT
TRBJ2-7 TRBD1 TRBV5-4 - CASSPGQLRREQYF TGTGCCAGCAGCCCGGGACAGCTTCGACGCGAGCAGTACTTC
TRBJ2-7 - TRBV5-1 - CASSSRDSSNEQYF TGCGCCAGCAGCTCCCGTGATTCCAGTAACGAGCAGTACTTC
TRBJ2-1 TRBD1 TRBV5-1 - CASSRTGINYNEQFF TGCGCCAGCAGCAGGACAGGGATAAACTACAATGAGCAGTTCTTC
TRBJ2-5 - TRBV25-1 - CASSTGLGSWETQYF TGTGCCAGCAGCACAGGGCTTGGGAGTTGGGAGACCCAGTACTTC
TRBJ1-1 - TRBV18 - CASSPSESHTEAFF TGTGCCAGCTCACCCTCGGAGAGCCACACTGAAGCTTTCTTT
TRBJ2-7 TRBD1 TRBV11-2 - CASTGTGLYEQYF TGTGCCAGCACTGGGACAGGGCTCTACGAGCAGTACTTC
TRBJ2-2 - TRBV6-6 - CASSFSGTGELFF TGTGCCAGCAGTTTTAGCGGCACCGGGGAGCTGTTTTTT
TRBJ1-2 - TRBV15 - CATSRDRGNYGYTF TGTGCCACCAGCAGAGATCGAGGGAACTATGGCTACACCTTC
TRBJ2-3 TRBD1 TRBV7-2 few CASSSRQGADTQYF TGTGCCAGCAGCTCCCGACAGGGGGCAGATACGCAGTATTTT
TRBJ2-3 - TRBV5-1 few CASSLGGTDTQYF TGCGCCAGCAGCTTGGGAGGCACAGATACGCAGTATTTT
TRBJ2-5 - TRBV27 - CASKISAVEETQYF TGTGCCAGCAAAATTAGCGCGGTGGAAGAGACCCAGTACTTC
TRBJ2-1 - TRBV20-1 - CSARESYEQFF TGCAGTGCACGGGAGAGCTATGAGCAGTTCTTC
TRBJ2-3 - TRBV5-1 - CASSLSGGHGGTDTQYF TGCGCCAGCAGCTTGAGCGGAGGGCATGGGGGCACAGATACGCAGTATTTT
TRBJ1-5 TRBD1 TRBV6-1 few CASSETGGSSNQPQHF TGTGCCAGCAGTGAAACAGGGGGCTCTAGCAATCAGCCCCAGCATTTT
TRBJ2-5 TRBD2 TRBV7-8 few CASSLRTSGRGETQYF TGTGCCAGCAGCTTACGGACTAGCGGGAGAGGAGAGACCCAGTACTTC
TRBJ2-5 TRBD2 TRBV30 few CAWSPTLAGETQYF TGTGCCTGGAGCCCCACCCTAGCGGGAGAGACCCAGTACTTC
TRBJ2-1 TRBD2 TRBV27 few CASGVAGGNEQFF TGTGCCAGCGGAGTAGCGGGCGGGAATGAGCAGTTCTTC
TRBJ2-3 TRBD1 TRBV2 few CASSEITGGSQYF TGTGCCAGCAGTGAAATTACAGGGGGCTCGCAGTATTTT
TRBJ1-2 - TRBV5-1 few CASSPRGSTVGYTF TGCGCCAGCAGCCCTAGGGGGAGCACGGTTGGCTACACCTTC
TRBJ1-5 TRBD1 TRBV6-6 few CASSDRVGNQPQHF TGTGCCAGCAGCGACAGGGTTGGCAATCAGCCCCAGCATTTT
TRBJ1-2 TRBD1 TRBV4-3 few CASSQDFLGTGVNYGYTF TGCGCCAGCAGCCAAGATTTCTTAGGGACAGGGGTTAACTATGGCTACACCTTC
TRBJ2-4 TRBD1 TRBV7-9 few CASSVGQESTNIQYF TGTGCCAGCAGCGTCGGACAGGAGAGTACGAACATTCAGTACTTC
TRBJ2-5 - TRBV29-1 - CSLRGGLGETQYF TGCAGCCTAAGGGGGGGGCTAGGCGAGACCCAGTACTTC
TRBJ2-3 TRBD1 TRBV6-5 - CASSYSGTGRDTQYF TGTGCCAGCAGTTACTCGGGGACAGGGAGAGATACGCAGTATTTT
TRBJ1-4 - TRBV4-3 - CASSQDGLRPNEKLFF TGCGCCAGCAGCCAAGACGGCCTGAGGCCGAATGAAAAACTGTTTTTT
TRBJ2-1 TRBD1 TRBV28 - CASSFRGRVYEQFF TGTGCCAGCAGTTTCAGGGGGCGCGTCTATGAGCAGTTCTTC
TRBJ2-7 TRBD1 TRBV30 few CAWSGGYEQYF TGTGCCTGGTCAGGGGGCTACGAGCAGTACTTC
TRBJ2-7 - TRBV15 - CATSRDRSSYEQYF TGTGCCACCAGCAGGGATAGGAGCTCCTACGAGCAGTACTTC
TRBJ2-5 - TRBV7-9 - CASSLGTVYLETQYF TGTGCCAGCAGCTTAGGCACCGTCTACCTAGAGACCCAGTACTTC
TRBJ2-7 TRBD2 TRBV19 - CASSIGGSPLEQYF TGTGCCAGTAGTATCGGGGGGTCCCCTCTGGAGCAGTACTTC
TRBJ2-5 - TRBV30 few CAWSVVSQETQYF TGTGCCTGGAGTGTAGTCAGTCAAGAGACCCAGTACTTC
TRBJ2-7 - TRBV2 few CATRQGGEQYF TGTGCCACACGACAGGGAGGCGAGCAGTACTTC
TRBJ2-7 - TRBV6-6 - CASSYSGRRGAYEQYF TGTGCCAGCAGTTACTCAGGTCGGCGAGGAGCCTACGAGCAGTACTTC
TRBJ2-7 - TRBV28 few CASSLAVHEQYF TGTGCCAGCAGTTTGGCCGTCCACGAGCAGTACTTC
TRBJ2-7 TRBD1 TRBV28 few CASSLRDRGYEQYF TGTGCCAGCAGTCTCCGGGACAGGGGCTACGAGCAGTACTTC
TRBJ2-1 TRBD1 TRBV6-6 few CASSGTGRQFF TGTGCCAGCAGCGGGACAGGTAGGCAGTTCTTC
TRBJ2-3 TRBD1 TRBV29-1 - CSVATRDRARDTQYF TGCAGCGTCGCTACCCGGGACAGGGCTCGGGATACGCAGTATTTT
TRBJ2-7 - TRBV7-2 few CASSSDTYEQYF TGTGCCAGCAGCTCAGACACCTACGAGCAGTACTTC
TRBJ2-7 - TRBV2 - CASRVQVYEQYF TGTGCCAGCAGGGTACAGGTCTACGAGCAGTACTTC